Below are 20 T cell receptor beta chains sequenced from a single sample in a study of blood T cell repertoires in COVID-19. Sequencing used immunoSEQ multiplex PCR; TCRdb keeps in-frame clones, though not all of them. The sample yields about 350,000 clones, approximately 90% seen once. Sequenced material: peripheral blood. The receptors were gathered from a man under 40 with COVID-19, enrolled during active disease.

In DNA, the CDR3 is TGCGCCAGCAGCCAAGGTGGGGCTACAACCGAGCAGTTCTTC. Protein sequence: CASSQGGATTEQFF. The chain has TRBV4-3 and TRBJ2-1; D possibly corresponds to TRBD1 (5 bases). This CDR3 region has 14 residues. V dropped 1 base and J dropped 10 bases, with 14 bases sitting between them. Per germline, CDR1 LGHNA and CDR2 YSLEER.

The CDR3: CASSWGSGTPYEQYF. CDR3 coding DNA: TGTGCCAGCAGTTGGGGTAGCGGGACTCCCTACGAGCAGTACTTC. The rearrangement links TRBV6-2 or TRBV6-3 to TRBJ2-7, with 8 bases identical to TRBD2. CDR1 and CDR2 (germline): MNHEY, SVGEGT. The CDR3 consists of 15 residues. V shed 4 bases, J shed 2 bases, and the junction held 7 bases outside the gene matches.

V gene TRBV27 combines with J gene TRBJ1-6, with D unresolved. Germline V gene lookup returns CDR1 MNHEY and CDR2 SMNVEV (reference sequence). The CDR3 is made up of 13 amino acids. Deletions cut 5 bases from V and 10 bases from J, with 12 bases between. The DNA for the CDR3 is TGTGCCAGCAGTGTGGCTTCGGGATCACCCCTCCACTTT. This codes for CASSVASGSPLHF.

The chain is built from TRBV30 and TRBJ1-1; 7 nucleotides align to TRBD1. The CDR3 covers 14 residues. V was clipped by 3 bases and J by 2 bases; unmatched bases: 6. Per germline, CDR1 GTSNPN and CDR2 SVGIG (reference sequence). DNA of the CDR3: TGTGCCTGGAGCTTCCGGGACAGAAACACTGAAGCTTTCTTT. Its protein product is CAWSFRDRNTEAFF. The full variable domain, with the rest looked up from reference TRBV30 and TRBJ1-1, is SQTIHQWPATLVQPVGSPLSLECTVEGTSNPNLYWYRQAAGRGLQLLFYSVGIGQISSEVPQNLSASRPQDRQFILSSKKLLLSDSGFYLCAWSFRDRNTEAFFGQGTRLTVV.

The rearrangement uses TRBV21-1 and TRBJ2-1; TRBD2 reflects the table's D call only, with no check against the DNA. TRBV21-1 is noted as a pseudogene. The CDR3 is made up of 15 amino acids. The chain's CDR3 is CASSKSGRTYNEQFF. In DNA form, the CDR3 reads TGTGCCAGCAGCAAGAGCGGGAGGACCTACAATGAGCAGTTCTTC.

CDR3 region: CASSHQPVSGRDTDTQYF. CDR3 bases: TGCGCCAGCAGCCACCAGCCCGTCAGCGGGAGGGACACAGATACGCAGTATTTT. V gene TRBV4-3 combines with J gene TRBJ2-3, with 10 bases identical to TRBD2. The ends lost 3 bases at V and 2 bases at J; junction bases unmatched: 11. Germline V gene sequence: CDR1 LGHNA, CDR2 YSLEER. The CDR3 totals 18 residues.

V and J are TRBV7-2 and TRBJ1-5; the D is unclear. Germline CDR1 reads SGHTA; CDR2 reads FQGNSA. The V end lost 5 bases, the J end lost 0 bases, and 8 bases lay between the germline ends. There are 14 residues in the CDR3. This chain's CDR3 is CASSPGYSNQPQHF. CDR3 nucleotide sequence: TGTGCCAGCAGCCCAGGTTATAGCAATCAGCCCCAGCATTTT. Full variable domain (missing parts from reference TRBV7-2 and TRBJ1-5): GAGVSQSPSNKVTEKGKDVELRCDPISGHTALYWYRQSLGQGLEFLIYFQGNSAPDKSGLPSDRFSAERTGGSVSTLTIQRTQQEDSAVYLCASSPGYSNQPQHFGDGTRLSIL.

This chain links TRBV19 with TRBJ2-7; TRBD2 matches at 10 bases. The CDR3 length is 17 residues. Looked up from germline, CDR1 is LNHDA and CDR2 is SQIVND (reference sequence). J lost 7 bases, V lost 3 bases, and 15 bases had no gene match. CDR3 DNA sequence: TGTGCCAGTAGTATTGATAGGAAGCGGGAGGGCTGGGGGGAGCAGTACTTC. Residues: CASSIDRKREGWGEQYF. Variable domain in full (rest from reference TRBV19 and TRBJ2-7): DGGITQSPKYLFRKEGQNVTLSCEQNLNHDAMYWYRQDPGQGLRLIYYSQIVNDFQKGDIAEGYSVSREKKESFPLTVTSAQKNPTAFYLCASSIDRKREGWGEQYFGPGTRLTVT.

Only one count was recorded for this clone. V gene TRBV6-5 combines with J gene TRBJ2-5; D is possibly TRBD1 (6 bases). V dropped 0 bases and J dropped 5 bases, with 13 bases sitting between them. The CDR3 has 15 amino acids. CDR1 is MNHEY and CDR2 is SVGAGI in the germline V gene. The CDR3 region is CASSYSRGWRETQYF. DNA for the CDR3: TGTGCCAGCAGTTACTCTAGGGGGTGGAGGGAGACCCAGTACTTC.

This clone has a single count. The CDR3 is CASSPAPGLAGGAGELFF. The CDR3 DNA reads TGCGCCAGCAGCCCAGCCCCGGGACTAGCGGGGGGAGCCGGGGAGCTGTTTTTT. This rearrangement joins TRBV5-1 to TRBJ2-2, with TRBD2 matching 15 bases. Germline V gene lookup returns CDR1 SGHRS and CDR2 YFSETQ. The CDR3 has 18 amino acids. The V gene end was trimmed by 4 bases and the J gene end by 6 bases; junction bases not matched to a gene: 10. Full variable domain (remainder filled in from reference TRBV5-1 and TRBJ2-2): KAGVTQTPRYLIKTRGQQVTLSCSPISGHRSVSWYQQTPGQGLQFLFEYFSETQRNKGNFPGRFSGRQFSNSRSEMNVSTLELGDSALYLCASSPAPGLAGGAGELFFGEGSRLTVL.

The chain uses TRBV13 and TRBJ1-5, with 11 bases identical to TRBD1. This CDR3 has 16 residues. After removal of 0 bases from V and 7 bases from J, the junction contained 5 bases not matched to a gene. CDR1 is PRHDT, CDR2 FYEKMQ, per germline (reference sequence). The CDR3 loop reads CASSLGVDRGRQPQHF. CDR3 bases: TGTGCCAGCAGCTTAGGCGTGGACAGGGGGCGCCAGCCCCAGCATTTT.

This chain links TRBV28 with TRBJ2-1; 7 bases map to TRBD1. Trimming at V came to 6 bases and at J to 0 bases, leaving 2 bases not matched to a gene. CDR1 and CDR2 from the germline V gene are MDHEN and SYDVKM. There are 14 residues in the CDR3. The CDR3 spells CASSRDSSYNEQFF. The CDR3 DNA follows: TGTGCCAGCAGCCGGGACAGCTCCTACAATGAGCAGTTCTTC.

The chain joins TRBV6-6 to TRBJ2-5; no reliable D call. V lost 0 bases and J lost 2, with 7 bases in between. Per the germline V gene, CDR1 is MNHNY and CDR2 is SVGAGI (reference sequence). This CDR3 region has 14 residues. DNA for the CDR3: TGTGCCAGCAGTTACTCGAACTTTCAAGAGACCCAGTACTTC. Protein: CASSYSNFQETQYF.

The chain carries TRBV10-3 and TRBJ2-1; TRBD1 matches at 9 bases. V lost 4 bases to trimming and J lost 4 bases; unmatched junction nucleotides: 14. The length of the CDR3 is 18 residues. The germline gives CDR1 ENHRY, CDR2 SYGVKD. The CDR3 spells CAISGSRDRARWYNEQFF. The CDR3 nucleotides are TGTGCCATCAGTGGGAGTAGGGACAGGGCACGTTGGTACAATGAGCAGTTCTTC.

A word on this clone: The junction shows a germline mismatch at one end, possibly a read error. V and J are TRBV5-1 and TRBJ2-5, with TRBD1 matching 9 bases. This CDR3 is built from 15 residues. Germline V lookup: CDR1 SGHRS, CDR2 YFSETQ. CDR3: CASRLEQGARETQYF. The DNA of the CDR3 is TGCGCCAGCAGGTTGGAACAGGGGGCGAGGGAGACCCAGTACTTC.

The chain joins TRBV7-4 to TRBJ2-7, with 7 bases that match TRBD2. The length of the CDR3 is 19 residues. J gave up 7 bases and V 5 bases, and 26 bases lay outside the gene matches. Germline V gene lookup returns CDR1 SGHVT and CDR2 SQSDAQ. CDR3 nucleotides: TGTGCCAGCAGCCCCGGAAGACGAAGACTAGCCCGCCTTATAAGGGAGCAGTACTTC. Encoded protein: CASSPGRRRLARLIREQYF.

The chain recombines TRBV9 with TRBJ1-1; 11 bases agree with TRBD1. V shed 4 bases, J shed 4 bases, and the junction held 3 bases outside the gene matches. This CDR3 has 14 amino acids. Germline CDR1 and CDR2: SGDLS and YYNGEE. CDR3 in DNA: TGTGCCAGCAGCTATGGGACAGGGGGCACTGAAGCTTTCTTT. Amino acid sequence: CASSYGTGGTEAFF.

A single count supports this clone. The chain carries TRBV7-2 and TRBJ2-7, with no clear D. The germline CDR1 and CDR2 sequences are SGHTA and FQGNSA. The CDR3 sequence is 13 residues long. V was trimmed by 6 bases and J by 3 bases, leaving 12 bases between them. This chain's CDR3 is CASSAAVNYEQYF. The CDR3 region has the DNA TGTGCCAGCAGTGCCGCAGTTAACTACGAGCAGTACTTC.

This chain uses TRBV6-5 with TRBJ2-2; a possible D gene is TRBD2 (6 bases). Germline assignment: CDR1 MNHEY and CDR2 SVGAGI. Trimming left V 7 bases short and J 7 bases short, with 16 bases between. There are 14 residues in the CDR3. The CDR3 region has the DNA TGTGCCAGCACCCCGGGGGTAGAAAGCGGGGAGCTGTTTTTT. It yields the protein CASTPGVESGELFF.

The chain has TRBV10-3 and TRBJ2-7, with TRBD2 identical over 7 bases. From germline, CDR1 is ENHRY and CDR2 SYGVKD. V shed 11 bases and J 3 bases; nucleotides not matched to a gene: 7. The CDR3 covers 12 residues. Here the CDR3 reads CAVRAGSYEQYF. In nucleotides, the CDR3 is TGTGCCGTTCGAGCGGGAAGCTACGAGCAGTACTTC.